Each of the 5 T cell receptor beta chains below was sequenced from the same sample in a study of CD8 T cells in ankylosing spondylitis. TCRdb passed the 5' RACE reads through MiXCR, listing each CDR3 protein once. The sample carries approximately 45,000 distinct CDR3 sequences, about 4.2% recorded once. Source material: blood, either unsorted or a sorted T cell fraction (not recorded which). All receptors come from a female donor with ankylosing spondylitis or in good health (not recorded which).

This clonotype was seen at least ten times. The CDR3 region is CASSVSGGADGELFF. The CDR3 DNA reads as TGTGCCAGCAGCGTTAGCGGGGGGGCCGACGGGGAGCTGTTTTTT. The gene calls are TRBV9 and TRBJ2-2; TRBD2 matches at 11 bases. Germline values: CDR1 SGDLS, CDR2 YYNGEE. This CDR3 comprises 15 residues. Losses at the gene ends were 2 bases for V and 7 bases for J; bases not matched to a gene: 4.

This clonotype was counted at least ten times. This chain links TRBV3-1 with TRBJ1-1, with 8 bases identical to TRBD1. The germline V gene has CDR1 LGHDT and CDR2 YNNKEL (reference sequence). V dropped 4 bases and J dropped 10; count of bases not matched to a gene: 17. The length of the CDR3 is 16 residues. The CDR3 nucleotides read TGTGCCAGCAGCCCCAACATACAGACAGGGGATTCGGGAGCTTTCTTT. Its protein is CASSPNIQTGDSGAFF.

This clonotype was observed a few times. The CDR3 loop is CASSGQTGSSGNEQFF. CDR3 in DNA: TGTGCCAGCAGCGGGCAGACAGGGTCTTCGGGGAATGAGCAGTTCTTC. The chain combines TRBV9 with TRBJ2-1, with 7 bases lining up with TRBD1. V lost 3 bases and J lost 7; bases outside the gene matches: 13. Germline assignment: CDR1 SGDLS and CDR2 YYNGEE. This CDR3 is 16 amino acids long.

Relative to its sample, this clonotype is medium-sized. This rearrangement joins TRBV9 to TRBJ1-3; 7 bases are shared with TRBD1. The CDR3 consists of 17 residues. V lost 2 bases to trimming and J lost 1 base; unmatched junction nucleotides: 9. The germline V gene has CDR1 SGDLS and CDR2 YYNGEE. This chain's CDR3 is CASSVGQVIWSGNTIYF. The CDR3 DNA follows: TGTGCCAGCAGCGTCGGACAGGTTATATGGTCTGGAAACACCATATATTTT.

In this sample, this clonotype turned up many times. This chain joins TRBV9 and TRBJ1-4, with D unclear. The germline gives CDR1 SGDLS, CDR2 YYNGEE. V shed 4 bases and J shed 7 bases, with 11 bases lying between them. The CDR3 has 13 residues. The CDR3 DNA reads TGTGCCAGCAGCACTAACTTGGCTGAAAAACTGTTTTTT. Its protein product is CASSTNLAEKLFF.